This TCR beta chain was identified in a study of cytomegalovirus exposure and HLA in healthy donors. Notes on the study in general: Most sequenced TCRs were rare (though some public TCRs occurred in many donors). Among TCR beta chains, those listed as cytomegalovirus-associated numbered around 180.

This CDR3 comprises 15 residues. The germline gives CDR1 SGHDT, CDR2 YYEEEE. J gave up 0 bases and V 1 base, and 2 bases lay outside the gene matches. Details on this clone: Its antigen is not known.

Assay: immunoSEQ multiplex PCR; the TCRdb copy retains only in-frame clones and omits some. The repertoire holds about 98,000 clones, with 85% to 95% as singletons. While the first cohort had 500 to 700 subjects, the donors belonged to the separate validation cohort of roughly 130 subjects. The receptor was derived from a woman aged 18-29 years in good health and CMV-seronegative. Sequencing was carried out using PBMCs. This rearrangement joins TRBV5-6 to TRBJ2-3; 7 bases are shared with TRBD1. The DNA for the CDR3 is TGTGCCAGCAGCTTGAGACAGGGTAGCACAGATACGCAGTATTTT. Protein sequence: CASSLRQGSTDTQYF.